Listed below are T cell receptor beta chains from one sample, sequenced in a study of T cells in Graves' hyperthyroidism and ophthalmopathy. TCRdb reprocessed the multiplex PCR reads via MiXCR and lists one record per CDR3 protein. This sample has about 350,000 distinct CDR3 sequences, with around a sixth found just once. Sequencing was performed on blood. All receptors come from a woman aged 40 to 50 with Graves' ophthalmopathy. CDR3s include the opening cysteine and the closing phenylalanine or tryptophan. A D gene is named only where the DNA matches it firmly. Clone size is stated in some rows and not others, as once, few, many or a class when expanded.

size	D	V	J	CDR3	DNA
NA	TRBD1	TRBV28	TRBJ1-1	CASSPEQGAPEAFF	TGTGCCAGCAGCCCCGAACAGGGGGCCCCTGAAGCTTTCTTT
many	NA	TRBV19	TRBJ1-1	CASSRALRVNTEAFF	TGTGCCAGTAGTCGGGCCTTGCGGGTGAACACTGAAGCTTTCTTT
NA	NA	TRBV28	TRBJ2-2	CASTPRLRTGELFF	TGTGCCAGCACTCCCAGGCTGAGGACCGGGGAGCTGTTTTTT
many	TRBD2	TRBV7-7	TRBJ2-2	CASSPGRAGTGELFF	TGTGCTAGCAGCCCCGGGAGGGCCGGCACCGGGGAGCTGTTTTTT
once	NA	TRBV10-3	TRBJ2-7	CAISDSPREQYF	TGTGCCATCAGTGATTCCCCTCGGGAGCAGTACTTC
many	TRBD2	TRBV2	TRBJ2-5	CASSDGLAGISQETQYF	TGTGCCAGCAGTGACGGACTAGCGGGAATCTCCCAAGAGACCCAGTACTTC
many	NA	TRBV10-1	TRBJ2-7	CASSEFRGGNEQYF	TGCGCCAGCAGTGAGTTCCGAGGGGGGAATGAGCAGTACTTC
NA	TRBD1	TRBV6-1	TRBJ1-2	CASTTTGGQGGYTF	TGTGCCAGCACCACGACAGGGGGACAGGGTGGCTACACCTTC
NA	NA	TRBV5-1	TRBJ2-2	CASSQDLTNTGELFF	TGCGCCAGCAGCCAGGACTTGACCAACACCGGGGAGCTGTTTTTT
many	NA	TRBV5-1	TRBJ2-7	CASSLAATRSSYEQYF	TGCGCCAGCAGCTTGGCCGCGACGAGAAGCTCCTACGAGCAGTACTTC
many	NA	TRBV4-3	TRBJ1-1	CASSQDAGRHTEAFF	TGCGCCAGCAGCCAAGACGCCGGACGGCACACTGAAGCTTTCTTT
many	TRBD1	TRBV7-8	TRBJ1-5	CASSPDPTGYSNQPQHF	TGTGCCAGCAGCCCAGACCCGACAGGGTATAGCAATCAGCCCCAGCATTTT
many	NA	TRBV27	TRBJ1-5	CASAFTGIQPQHF	TGTGCCAGCGCATTCACGGGTATCCAGCCCCAGCATTTT
many	TRBD1	TRBV5-1	TRBJ2-5	CASSLSPGQGEETQYF	TGCGCCAGCAGCTTGTCGCCGGGACAGGGGGAAGAGACCCAGTACTTC
many	NA	TRBV27	TRBJ1-1	CASSFGTGYTEAFF	TGTGCCAGCAGTTTTGGCACCGGATACACTGAAGCTTTCTTT
many	NA	TRBV27	TRBJ1-1	CASSQRTKDVNTEAFF	TGTGCCAGCAGTCAGAGGACCAAGGATGTGAACACTGAAGCTTTCTTT
many	NA	TRBV3-1	TRBJ2-7	CASSQEPGEQYF	TGTGCCAGCAGCCAAGAACCGGGCGAGCAGTACTTC
many	NA	TRBV2	TRBJ1-2	CASSEAGDGYTF	TGTGCCAGCAGTGAAGCAGGGGATGGCTACACCTTC